The entry that follows covers one T cell receptor (beta chain) sequence. Its antigen is not identified. The data stem from a study of OX40 agonist ivuxolimab in advanced cancers. Study-level information: With a range of roughly 20 to 80, age averaged approximately 55 years, and approximately 83% were male. Past anti-PD-1, anti-PD-L1 or anti-CTLA-4 therapy was accepted, and 30% to 50% had received some.

TCRdb's copy holds only in-frame clones and misses some; the assay was immunoSEQ multiplex PCR. The sample has 15,000 or so clones; approximately 73% are singletons. Germline V gene lookup returns CDR1 LNHDA and CDR2 SQIVND (reference sequence). The junction had 6 bases not matched to a gene; V was cut back by 6 bases and J by 0 bases. The CDR3 totals 15 residues. Study-level findings and limits: Among the least clonally expanded were partial responders at 0.1-3.0 mg/kg.

The sequence came from an adult with an advanced solid tumor such as melanoma, head and neck, liver or kidney cancer. Sequencing was performed on CD4+ or CD8+ T cells sorted from blood, taken in a trial of the OX40 agonist ivuxolimab. The genes are TRBV19 and TRBJ2-7, with TRBD2 identical over 9 bases. CDR3 sequence reads: CASRGGLAHSYEQYF. CDR3 nucleotide sequence: TGTGCCAGTAGGGGCGGACTAGCGCACTCCTACGAGCAGTACTTC.